Shown below are 21 T cell receptor beta chains from a single sample sequenced in a study of T cell responses to AZD1222 COVID-19 vaccine. Only in-frame clones appear in the TCRdb table, and some are missing; sequencing was by immunoSEQ multiplex PCR. The sample carries about 180,000 clones, about nine tenths recorded once. This sample comprised peripheral blood, obtained 28 days after the second AZD1222 dose. All receptors come from an adult who received the AZD1222 COVID-19 vaccine.

The gene calls are TRBV3-1 (or the pseudogene TRBV3-2) and TRBJ2-7; tentatively, D is TRBD2 (7 bases). The germline V gene encodes CDR1 LGHDT and CDR2 YNNKEL (reference sequence). The CDR3 consists of 15 residues. Trimming left V 1 base short and J 5 bases short, with 15 bases between. The CDR3 DNA follows: TGTGCCAGCAGCCAAGGGGGGGGGCGCAGGGACGAGCAGTACTTC. This gives the protein CASSQGGGRRDEQYF.

This clone was counted a single time. This rearrangement joins TRBV19 to TRBJ2-5, with TRBD1 identical over 7 bases. V lost 5 bases, J lost 1 base, and 4 bases stayed unmatched. CDR1 is LNHDA, CDR2 SQIVND, per germline (reference sequence). This CDR3 has 14 residues. The CDR3 coding sequence is TGTGCCAGTAGTTCCCGGACAGGCCAAGAGACCCAGTACTTC. Translated, it gives CASSSRTGQETQYF.

This rearrangement joins TRBV27 to TRBJ1-4; D perhaps matches TRBD1 (5 bases). The CDR3 loop spans 16 amino acids. From germline, CDR1 is MNHEY and CDR2 SMNVEV (reference sequence). V shed 5 bases and J shed 7 bases, with 20 bases lying between them. CDR3 DNA sequence: TGTGCCAGCAGTCCGGCGTGGGGTGCCGGGGCTGAAAAACTGTTTTTT. This codes for CASSPAWGAGAEKLFF.

The V gene is TRBV19, the J gene TRBJ2-5; TRBD1 aligns across 7 bases. Germline V gene sequence: CDR1 LNHDA, CDR2 SQIVND (reference sequence). The trim removed 6 bases at V and 4 bases at J, leaving 2 bases unmatched. This CDR3 contains 12 residues. The CDR3 DNA sequence: TGTGCCAGTAGGGGACAGCTAGAGACCCAGTACTTC. This encodes CASRGQLETQYF.

The J gene is TRBJ1-3, the V gene TRBV6-6; D not certain. This CDR3 comprises 17 residues. Germline V gives CDR1 MNHNY, CDR2 SVGAGI (reference sequence). Trimming pared 5 bases from V and 2 bases from J, leaving 19 bases between. The CDR3: CASSLGGRGAAGNTIYF. The CDR3 DNA sequence: TGTGCCAGCAGTCTGGGCGGTCGGGGAGCAGCTGGAAACACCATATATTTT.

The chain recombines TRBV19 with TRBJ1-1; D may be TRBD1 (5 bases). Germline V lookup: CDR1 LNHDA, CDR2 SQIVND (reference sequence). Trimming took off 7 bases at V and 1 base at J, with 10 bases between the two ends. This CDR3 contains 13 residues. The CDR3 DNA follows: TGTGCCAGTACGCGGGGGTCGAACACTGAAGCTTTCTTT. This gives the protein CASTRGSNTEAFF.

V and J are TRBV3-1 (or the pseudogene TRBV3-2) and TRBJ1-2; TRBD1 is a possible D gene (5 bases). Germline CDR1 LGHDT, CDR2 YNNKEL (reference sequence). V was cut by 1 base and J by 7 bases, with 10 bases left in between. This CDR3 contains 13 residues. CDR3 amino acids: CASSQGGAAGYTF. CDR3 nucleotides: TGTGCCAGCAGCCAAGGAGGGGCCGCTGGCTACACCTTC.

The chain couples TRBV12-5 to TRBJ2-1, with D tentatively TRBD1 (5 bases). V lost 5 bases, J lost 5 bases, and 10 bases lay in between. The CDR3 runs to 13 residues. Germline assignment: CDR1 LGHNT and CDR2 FRNRAP. In nucleotides, the CDR3 is TGTGCTAGTGGTCAGGGCAGAAACAATGAGCAGTTCTTC. Translated, it gives CASGQGRNNEQFF.

This chain links TRBV24-1 with TRBJ2-2, with TRBD2 identical over 8 bases. Germline CDR1 is KGHDR and CDR2 is SFDVKD. This CDR3 contains 16 residues. V was pared by 4 bases and J by 1 base, with 4 bases of the junction left unmatched. The CDR3 sequence is CATSEREGWNTGELFF. CDR3 in DNA: TGTGCCACCAGTGAACGGGAGGGCTGGAACACCGGGGAGCTGTTTTTT.

The count of this clone is one. The chain has TRBV4-1 and TRBJ2-1; the D gene is possibly TRBD2 (6 bases). The germline V gene encodes CDR1 MGHRA and CDR2 YSYEKL. This CDR3 is built from 17 residues. V lost 4 bases and J lost 3, with 19 bases in between. This chain's CDR3 is CASSPTMGRTIYNEQFF. The CDR3, as DNA: TGCGCCAGCAGCCCAACAATGGGCCGGACTATCTACAATGAGCAGTTCTTC.

The gene calls are TRBV6-6 and TRBJ1-1; D possibly corresponds to TRBD1 (5 bases). V dropped 5 bases and J dropped 4 bases, with 17 bases sitting between them. The CDR3 consists of 15 residues. Germline values: CDR1 MNHNY, CDR2 SVGAGI (reference sequence). The CDR3 coding sequence is TGTGCCAGCAGTCAGGCCAGGGCGGCGGGCACTGAAGCTTTCTTT. Amino acid sequence: CASSQARAAGTEAFF.

This chain uses TRBV6-5 with TRBJ1-5, with D possibly being TRBD1 (6 bases). The germline V gene encodes CDR1 MNHEY and CDR2 SVGAGI. The CDR3 is 13 residues long. The germline V and J ends were trimmed by 6 bases and 11 bases, with 17 bases remaining between them. CDR3 in amino acids: CASSNGQPGTQHF. CDR3 in DNA: TGTGCCAGCAGCAACGGACAGCCCGGGACCCAGCATTTT.

This clone was counted a single time. V usage is TRBV7-2 and J usage is TRBJ2-2; possible D gene TRBD2, 7 bases. The germline V gene encodes CDR1 SGHTA and CDR2 FQGNSA. The V end lost 1 base, the J end lost 6 bases, and 18 bases lay between the germline ends. This CDR3 comprises 17 residues. The CDR3 region has the DNA TGTGCCAGCAGCTTAGTCCCCAAGTCGGGGGGCGCCGGGGAGCTGTTTTTT. Its protein is CASSLVPKSGGAGELFF.

CDR3 sequence: CATSQTAGETEKLFF. The CDR3 bases are TGTGCCACCAGCCAGACGGCGGGGGAAACGGAAAAACTGTTTTTT. This chain links TRBV15 with TRBJ1-4, with a possible D match to TRBD1 (5 bases). CDR1 and CDR2 (germline): LNHNV, YYDKDF (reference sequence). This CDR3 contains 15 residues. The V end lost 5 bases, the J end lost 8 bases, and 18 bases lay between the germline ends. Filled out from reference TRBV15 and TRBJ1-4, the complete variable domain reads DAMVIQNPRYQVTQFGKPVTLSCSQTLNHNVMYWYQQKSSQAPKLLFHYYDKDFNNEADTPDNFQSRRPNTSFCFLDIRSPGLGDTAMYLCATSQTAGETEKLFFGSGTQLSVL.

The chain uses TRBV15 and TRBJ2-7, with D perhaps TRBD1 or TRBD2 (5 bases each). This CDR3 region has 13 residues. CDR1 and CDR2 (germline): LNHNV, YYDKDF (reference sequence). The germline V and J ends were trimmed by 3 bases and 6 bases, with 12 bases remaining between them. CDR3 in amino acids: CATSRGDGREQYF. CDR3 coding DNA: TGTGCCACCAGCAGGGGGGACGGACGCGAGCAGTACTTC.

V is TRBV10-1 and J is TRBJ2-7; 7 nucleotides align to TRBD1. The CDR3 length is 16 residues. Germline values: CDR1 WNHNN, CDR2 SYGVQD (reference sequence). Trimming removed 5 bases from V and 2 bases from J; junction bases left unmatched: 12. The CDR3 sequence is CASSKPTGDKTYEQYF. CDR3 sequence (DNA): TGCGCCAGCAGTAAACCAACAGGGGATAAGACCTACGAGCAGTACTTC.

The chain joins TRBV18 to TRBJ2-2; TRBD2 matches at 9 bases. The CDR3 is 16 amino acids. J was trimmed by 5 bases and V by 8 bases; bases with no gene match: 12. The germline V gene has CDR1 KGHSH and CDR2 LQKENI. The DNA of the CDR3 is TGTGCCAGCGCCCAAAGGACTAGCGTAGGAACCGGGGAGCTGTTTTTT. It specifies CASAQRTSVGTGELFF.

This chain connects TRBV5-1 to TRBJ2-2; TRBD2 matches at 11 bases. CDR1 SGHRS and CDR2 YFSETQ come from the germline V gene. V lost 4 bases, J lost 1 base, and 3 bases stayed unmatched. There are 16 residues in the CDR3. Here the CDR3 DNA reads TGCGCCAGCAGCCGACTAGCGGGACAGAACACCGGGGAGCTGTTTTTT. Translated: CASSRLAGQNTGELFF.

The chain joins TRBV30 to TRBJ1-5; 7 nucleotides match TRBD1. The ends lost 0 bases at V and 4 bases at J; junction bases unmatched: 6. The CDR3 spans 15 residues. In germline, CDR1 is GTSNPN, CDR2 SVGIG (reference sequence). The CDR3 DNA sequence: TGTGCCTGGAGTGTATTAGGACAGGTAAATCAGCCCCAGCATTTT. This translates into CAWSVLGQVNQPQHF.

V is TRBV7-2 and J is TRBJ1-1, with D possibly TRBD1 on 5 matching bases. Looked up from germline, CDR1 is SGHTA and CDR2 is FQGNSA. The CDR3 contains 14 residues. V dropped 5 bases and J dropped 1 base, with 11 bases sitting between them. The CDR3 coding sequence is TGTGCCAGCAGCCAAGGACACTCGAACACTGAAGCTTTCTTT. It is translated as CASSQGHSNTEAFF.

This clone was observed a single time. The rearrangement uses TRBV5-4 and TRBJ2-5; 10 bases align to TRBD2. Trimming took 0 bases from V and 4 from J; bases not matched to a gene: 6. Germline CDR1 SGHNT, CDR2 YYREEE (reference sequence). The CDR3 covers 16 residues. This chain's CDR3 is CASSLVSGGAGETQYF. CDR3 DNA: TGTGCCAGCAGCTTGGTCAGCGGGGGGGCCGGAGAGACCCAGTACTTC.